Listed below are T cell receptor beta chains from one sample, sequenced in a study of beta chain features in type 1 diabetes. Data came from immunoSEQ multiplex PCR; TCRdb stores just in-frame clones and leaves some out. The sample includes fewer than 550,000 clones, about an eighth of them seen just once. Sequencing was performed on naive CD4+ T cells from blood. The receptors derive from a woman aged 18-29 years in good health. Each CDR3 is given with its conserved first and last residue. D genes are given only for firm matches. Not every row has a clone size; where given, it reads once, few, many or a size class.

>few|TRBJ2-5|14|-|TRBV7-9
CASRKERAGGTQYF
TGTGCCAGCAGAAAAGAACGGGCCGGAGGGACCCAGTACTTC
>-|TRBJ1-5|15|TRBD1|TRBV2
CASSGGTGEYQPQHF
TGTGCCAGCAGTGGCGGGACAGGGGAGTATCAGCCCCAGCATTTT
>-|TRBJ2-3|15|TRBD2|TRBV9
CASSTTSGDTDTQYF
TGTGCCAGCAGCACCACTAGCGGGGACACAGATACGCAGTATTTT
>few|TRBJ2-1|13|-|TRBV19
CASSIGGRNEQFF
TGTGCCAGTAGTATTGGAGGTAGGAATGAGCAGTTCTTC
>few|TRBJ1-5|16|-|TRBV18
CASSPLGSGRNQPQHF
TGTGCCAGCTCACCACTGGGCAGTGGCCGCAATCAGCCCCAGCATTTT
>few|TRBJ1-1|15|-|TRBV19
CASLRGNRMNTEAFF
TGTGCCAGTTTGAGGGGGAATCGTATGAACACTGAAGCTTTCTTT
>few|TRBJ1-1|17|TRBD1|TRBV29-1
CSVPDGWTGRSNTEAFF
TGCAGCGTTCCTGATGGATGGACAGGGAGGTCGAACACTGAAGCTTTCTTT
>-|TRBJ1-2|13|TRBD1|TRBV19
CASSPDRDYGYTF
TGTGCCAGCTCGCCGGACAGGGACTATGGCTACACCTTC
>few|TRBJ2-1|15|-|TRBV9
CASSGGTQSYNEQFF
TGTGCCAGCAGCGGCGGGACGCAATCCTACAATGAGCAGTTCTTC
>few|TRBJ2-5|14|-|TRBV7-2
CASRLQGYQETQYF
TGTGCCAGCCGACTACAGGGTTACCAAGAGACCCAGTACTTC
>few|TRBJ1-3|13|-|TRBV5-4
CASSLYSGNTIYF
TGTGCCAGCAGCTTGTATTCTGGAAACACCATATATTTT
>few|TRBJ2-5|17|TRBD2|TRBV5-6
CASSLSLAGGRRETQYF
TGTGCCAGCAGCTTGTCACTAGCGGGGGGTCGGAGAGAGACCCAGTACTTC
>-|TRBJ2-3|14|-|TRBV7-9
CASSPDGDTDTQYF
TGTGCCAGCAGCCCGGACGGCGACACAGATACGCAGTATTTT
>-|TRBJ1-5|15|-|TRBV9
CASSVGTTRDQPQHF
TGTGCCAGCAGCGTAGGGACCACTAGGGATCAGCCCCAGCATTTT
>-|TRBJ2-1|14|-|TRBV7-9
CASSRSSSYNEQFF
TGTGCCAGCAGTAGGTCTAGCTCCTACAATGAGCAGTTCTTC